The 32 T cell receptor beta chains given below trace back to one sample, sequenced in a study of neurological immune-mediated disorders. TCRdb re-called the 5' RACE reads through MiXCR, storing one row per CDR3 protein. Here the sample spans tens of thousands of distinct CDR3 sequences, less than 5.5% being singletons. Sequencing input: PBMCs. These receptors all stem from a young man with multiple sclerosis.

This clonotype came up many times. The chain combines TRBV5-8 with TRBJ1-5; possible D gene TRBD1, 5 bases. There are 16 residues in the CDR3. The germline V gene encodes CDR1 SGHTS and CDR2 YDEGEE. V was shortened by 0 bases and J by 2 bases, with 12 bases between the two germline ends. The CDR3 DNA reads TGTGCCAGCAGCTTGGATCAGGGTGGGGGCAATCAGCCCCAGCATTTT. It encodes CASSLDQGGGNQPQHF.

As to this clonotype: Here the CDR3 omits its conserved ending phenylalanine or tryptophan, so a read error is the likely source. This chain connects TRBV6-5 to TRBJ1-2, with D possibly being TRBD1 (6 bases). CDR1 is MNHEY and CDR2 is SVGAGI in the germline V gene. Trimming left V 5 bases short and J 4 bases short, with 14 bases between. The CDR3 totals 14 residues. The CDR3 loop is CASSLDSLLYGYTY. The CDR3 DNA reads TGTGCCAGCAGTCTGGACAGCCTTCTCTATGGCTACACCTAC.

CDR3 loop: CASSPQGANTGELFF. For the CDR3, the DNA is TGTGCCAGCAGTCCGCAGGGGGCGAACACCGGGGAGCTGTTTTTT. V is TRBV6-5 and J is TRBJ2-2, with 7 bases matching TRBD1. The V segment lost 5 bases and the J segment 0 bases; nucleotides outside the gene matches: 3. Germline CDR1 reads MNHEY; CDR2 reads SVGAGI. There are 15 residues in the CDR3.

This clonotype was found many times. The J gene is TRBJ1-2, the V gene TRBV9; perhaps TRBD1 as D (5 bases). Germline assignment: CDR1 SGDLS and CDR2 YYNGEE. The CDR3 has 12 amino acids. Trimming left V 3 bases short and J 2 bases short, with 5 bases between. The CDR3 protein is CASSGDNYGYTF. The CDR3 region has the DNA TGTGCCAGCAGCGGGGACAACTATGGCTACACCTTC.

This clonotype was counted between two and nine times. The CDR3 protein is CASSLVGGNEKLFF. CDR3 nucleotide sequence: TGTGCCAGCAGCTTGGTAGGGGGTAATGAAAAACTGTTTTTT. The genes are TRBV5-5 and TRBJ1-4, with D possibly matching TRBD1 (6 bases). This CDR3 contains 14 residues. Germline assignment: CDR1 SGHKS and CDR2 YYEKEE (reference sequence). V lost 0 bases and J lost 4, with 7 bases in between. Combining the CDR3 with reference TRBV5-5 and TRBJ1-4 gives the whole variable domain DAGVTQSPTHLIKTRGQQVTLRCSPISGHKSVSWYQQVLGQGPQFIFQYYEKEERGRGNFPDRFSARQFPNYSSELNVNALLLGDSALYLCASSLVGGNEKLFFGSGTQLSVL.

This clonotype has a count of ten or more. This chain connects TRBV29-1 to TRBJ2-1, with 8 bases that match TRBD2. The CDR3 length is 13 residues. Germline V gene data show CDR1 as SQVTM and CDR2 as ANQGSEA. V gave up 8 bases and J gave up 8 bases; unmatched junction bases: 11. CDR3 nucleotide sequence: TGCAGCATAGGCGGACTAGCAGACGATGAGCAGTTCTTC. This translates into CSIGGLADDEQFF.

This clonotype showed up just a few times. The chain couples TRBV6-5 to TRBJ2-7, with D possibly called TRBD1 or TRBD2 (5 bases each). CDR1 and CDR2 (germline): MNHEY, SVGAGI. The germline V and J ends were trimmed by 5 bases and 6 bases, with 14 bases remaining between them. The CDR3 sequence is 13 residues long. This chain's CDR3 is CASSMGTVGEQYF. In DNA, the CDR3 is TGTGCCAGCAGTATGGGGACCGTCGGCGAGCAGTACTTC.

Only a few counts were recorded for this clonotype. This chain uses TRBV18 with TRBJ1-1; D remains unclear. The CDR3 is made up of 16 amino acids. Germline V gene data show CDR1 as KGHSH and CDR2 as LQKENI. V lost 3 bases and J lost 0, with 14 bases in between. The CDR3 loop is CASSPRAGFMNTEAFF. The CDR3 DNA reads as TGTGCCAGCTCACCCCGAGCAGGATTCATGAACACTGAAGCTTTCTTT.

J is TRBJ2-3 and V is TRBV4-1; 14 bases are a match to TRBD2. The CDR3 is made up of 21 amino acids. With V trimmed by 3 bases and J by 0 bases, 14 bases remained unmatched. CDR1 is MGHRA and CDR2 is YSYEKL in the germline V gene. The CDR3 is CASSHPGTSGGRVESTDTQYF. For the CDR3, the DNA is TGCGCCAGCAGCCACCCGGGGACTAGCGGGGGTCGCGTCGAAAGCACAGATACGCAGTATTTT.

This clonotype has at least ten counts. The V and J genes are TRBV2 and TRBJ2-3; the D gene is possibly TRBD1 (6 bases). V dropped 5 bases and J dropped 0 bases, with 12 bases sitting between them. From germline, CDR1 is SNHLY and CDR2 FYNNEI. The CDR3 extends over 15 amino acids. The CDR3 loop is CASSYGQLSTDTQYF. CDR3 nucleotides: TGTGCCAGCAGTTACGGACAGCTTAGCACAGATACGCAGTATTTT. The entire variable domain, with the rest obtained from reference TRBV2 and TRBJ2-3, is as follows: EPEVTQTPSHQVTQMGQEVILRCVPISNHLYFYWYRQILGQKVEFLVSFYNNEISEKSEIFDDQFSVERPDGSNFTLKIRSTKLEDSAMYFCASSYGQLSTDTQYFGPGTRLTVL.

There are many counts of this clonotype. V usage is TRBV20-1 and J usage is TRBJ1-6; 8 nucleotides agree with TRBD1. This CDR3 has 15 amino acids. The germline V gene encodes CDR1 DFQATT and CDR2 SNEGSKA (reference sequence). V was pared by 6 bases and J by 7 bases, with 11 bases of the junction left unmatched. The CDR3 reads CSASDRAGANSPLHF. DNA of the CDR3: TGCAGTGCCTCGGACAGGGCTGGTGCAAATTCACCCCTCCACTTT.

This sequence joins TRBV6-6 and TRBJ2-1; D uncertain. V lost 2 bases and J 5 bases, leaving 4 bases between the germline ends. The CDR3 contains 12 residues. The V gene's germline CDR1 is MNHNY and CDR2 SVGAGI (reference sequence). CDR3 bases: TGTGCCAGCAGTTACCCAGACAATGAGCAGTTCTTC. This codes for CASSYPDNEQFF.

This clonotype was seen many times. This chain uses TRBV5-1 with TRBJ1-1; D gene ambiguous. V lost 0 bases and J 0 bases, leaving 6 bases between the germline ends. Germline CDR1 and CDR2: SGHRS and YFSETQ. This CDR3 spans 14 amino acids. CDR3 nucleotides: TGCGCCAGCAGCTTGGTGGCCCTGAACACTGAAGCTTTCTTT. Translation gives CASSLVALNTEAFF.

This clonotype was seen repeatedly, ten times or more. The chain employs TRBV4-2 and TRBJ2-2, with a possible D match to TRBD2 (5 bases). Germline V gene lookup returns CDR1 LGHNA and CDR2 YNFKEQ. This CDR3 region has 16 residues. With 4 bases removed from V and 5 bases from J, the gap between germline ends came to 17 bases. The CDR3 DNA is TGTGCCAGCAGCCTCGAAGGAGCGGAGCATACCGGGGAGCTGTTTTTT. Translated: CASSLEGAEHTGELFF.

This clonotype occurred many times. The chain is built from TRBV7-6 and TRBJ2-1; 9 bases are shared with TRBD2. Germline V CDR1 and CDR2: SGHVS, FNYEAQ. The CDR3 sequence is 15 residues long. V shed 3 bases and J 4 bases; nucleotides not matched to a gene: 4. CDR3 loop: CASSFGGGGYNEQFF. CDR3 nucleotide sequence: TGTGCCAGCAGCTTCGGCGGGGGGGGTTACAATGAGCAGTTCTTC.

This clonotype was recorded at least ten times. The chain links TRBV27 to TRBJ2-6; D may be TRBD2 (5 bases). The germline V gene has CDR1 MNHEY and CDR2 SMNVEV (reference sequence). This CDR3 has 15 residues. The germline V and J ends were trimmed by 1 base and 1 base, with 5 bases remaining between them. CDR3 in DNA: TGTGCCAGCAGTTTATGGACTTCTGGGGCCAACGTCCTGACTTTC. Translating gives CASSLWTSGANVLTF.

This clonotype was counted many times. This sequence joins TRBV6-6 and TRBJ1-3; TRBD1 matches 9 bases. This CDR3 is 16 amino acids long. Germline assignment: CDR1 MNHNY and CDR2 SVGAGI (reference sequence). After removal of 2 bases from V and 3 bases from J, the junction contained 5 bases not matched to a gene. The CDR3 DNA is TGTGCCAGCAGTTACCGACAGGGGGTCGGTGGAAACACCATATATTTT. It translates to CASSYRQGVGGNTIYF.

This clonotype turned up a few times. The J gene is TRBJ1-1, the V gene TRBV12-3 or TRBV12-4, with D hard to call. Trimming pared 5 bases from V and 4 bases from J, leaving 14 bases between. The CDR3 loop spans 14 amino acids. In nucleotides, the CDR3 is TGTGCCAGCAGTGTCCTGGCGGGGTTCACTGAAGCTTTCTTT. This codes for CASSVLAGFTEAFF.

The CDR3 coding sequence is TGTGCCAGCAGTGGCCGGACAGGGGTGAACACCGGGGAGCTGTTTTTT. Translated, it gives CASSGRTGVNTGELFF. The rearrangement uses TRBV6-1 and TRBJ2-2; 9 nucleotides match TRBD1. The V segment lost 4 bases and the J segment 1 base; nucleotides outside the gene matches: 4. The CDR3 totals 16 residues. CDR1 MNHNS and CDR2 SASEGT come from the germline V gene.

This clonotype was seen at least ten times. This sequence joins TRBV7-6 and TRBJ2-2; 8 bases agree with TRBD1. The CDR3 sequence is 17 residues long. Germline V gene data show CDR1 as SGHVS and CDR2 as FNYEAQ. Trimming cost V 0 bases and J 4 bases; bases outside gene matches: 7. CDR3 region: CASSLAGAGGITGELFF. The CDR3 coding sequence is TGTGCCAGCAGCTTAGCTGGCGCAGGGGGCATCACCGGGGAGCTGTTTTTT.

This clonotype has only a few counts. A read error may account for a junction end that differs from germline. CDR3 nucleotides: TGTGCCAGCAGCTTAGGACAGAGCAATCAGCCCCAGAATTTT. Encoded protein: CASSLGQSNQPQNF. The chain is built from TRBV7-9 and TRBJ1-5, with D perhaps TRBD1 (5 bases). The CDR3 extends over 14 amino acids. Germline V CDR1 and CDR2: SEHNR, FQNEAQ (reference sequence).

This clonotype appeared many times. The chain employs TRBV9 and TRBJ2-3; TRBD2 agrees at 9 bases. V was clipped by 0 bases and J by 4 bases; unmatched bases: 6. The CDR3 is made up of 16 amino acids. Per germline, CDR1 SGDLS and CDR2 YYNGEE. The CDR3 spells CASSVDPERGADTQYF. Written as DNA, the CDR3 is TGTGCCAGCAGCGTAGACCCAGAGCGGGGGGCAGATACGCAGTATTTT.

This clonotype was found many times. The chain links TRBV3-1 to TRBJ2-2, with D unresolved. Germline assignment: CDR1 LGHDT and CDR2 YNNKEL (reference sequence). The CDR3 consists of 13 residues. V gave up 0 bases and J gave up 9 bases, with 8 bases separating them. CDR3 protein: CASSQERARELFF. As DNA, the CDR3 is TGTGCCAGCAGCCAAGAAAGGGCGCGGGAGCTGTTTTTT.

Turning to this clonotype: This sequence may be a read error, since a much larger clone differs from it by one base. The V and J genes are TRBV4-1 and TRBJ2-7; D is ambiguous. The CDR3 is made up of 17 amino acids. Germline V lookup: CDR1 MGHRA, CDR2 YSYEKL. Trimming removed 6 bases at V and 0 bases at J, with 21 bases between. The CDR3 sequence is CASRSKILRRASYEQYF. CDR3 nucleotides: TGCGCCAGCAGGTCCAAAATCCTCCGAAGGGCCTCCTACGAGCAGTACTTC.

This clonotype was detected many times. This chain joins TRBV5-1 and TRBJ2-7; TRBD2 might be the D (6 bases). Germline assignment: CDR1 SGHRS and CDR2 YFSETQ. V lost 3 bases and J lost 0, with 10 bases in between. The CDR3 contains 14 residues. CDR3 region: CASSSAGASYEQYF. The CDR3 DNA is TGCGCCAGCAGCTCAGCGGGTGCCTCCTACGAGCAGTACTTC.

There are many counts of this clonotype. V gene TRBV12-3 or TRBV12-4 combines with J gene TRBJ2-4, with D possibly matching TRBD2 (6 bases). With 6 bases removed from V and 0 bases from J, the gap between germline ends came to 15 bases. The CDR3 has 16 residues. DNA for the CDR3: TGTGCCAGCAGGATGGGGGAGGCCCTAGCCAAAAACATTCAGTACTTC. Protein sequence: CASRMGEALAKNIQYF.

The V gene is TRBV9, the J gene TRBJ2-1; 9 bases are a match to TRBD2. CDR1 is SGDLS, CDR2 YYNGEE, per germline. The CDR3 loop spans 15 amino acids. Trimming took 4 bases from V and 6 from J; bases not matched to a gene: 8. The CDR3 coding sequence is TGTGCCAGCAGCCTGGGCGGGGGGGTCGGCAATGAGCAGTTCTTC. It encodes CASSLGGGVGNEQFF.

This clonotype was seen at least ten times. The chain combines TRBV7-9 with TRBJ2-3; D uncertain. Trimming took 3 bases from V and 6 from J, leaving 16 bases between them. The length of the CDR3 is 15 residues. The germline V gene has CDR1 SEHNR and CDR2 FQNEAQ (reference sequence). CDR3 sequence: CASSFSDGSWDTQYF. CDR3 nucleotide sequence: TGTGCCAGCAGCTTTTCGGACGGTTCCTGGGATACGCAGTATTTT.

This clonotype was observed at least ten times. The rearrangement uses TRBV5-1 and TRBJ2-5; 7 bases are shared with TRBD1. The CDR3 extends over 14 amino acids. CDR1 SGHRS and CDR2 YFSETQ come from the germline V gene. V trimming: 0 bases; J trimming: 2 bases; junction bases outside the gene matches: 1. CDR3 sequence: CASSLGTGQETQYF. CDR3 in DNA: TGCGCCAGCAGCTTGGGGACAGGACAAGAGACCCAGTACTTC.

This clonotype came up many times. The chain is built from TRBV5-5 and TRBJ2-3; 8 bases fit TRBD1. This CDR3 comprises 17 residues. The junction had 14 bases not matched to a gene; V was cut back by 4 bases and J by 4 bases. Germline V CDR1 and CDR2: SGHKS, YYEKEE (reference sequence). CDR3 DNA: TGTGCCAGCAGCAACGGCCCCCGACAGGGGTCCGCAGATACGCAGTATTTT. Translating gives CASSNGPRQGSADTQYF. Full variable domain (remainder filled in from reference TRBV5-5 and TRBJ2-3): DAGVTQSPTHLIKTRGQQVTLRCSPISGHKSVSWYQQVLGQGPQFIFQYYEKEERGRGNFPDRFSARQFPNYSSELNVNALLLGDSALYLCASSNGPRQGSADTQYFGPGTRLTVL.

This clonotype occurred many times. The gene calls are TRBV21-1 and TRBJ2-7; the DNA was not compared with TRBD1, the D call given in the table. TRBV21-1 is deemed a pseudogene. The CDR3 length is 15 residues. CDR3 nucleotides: TGTGCCAGCAGCCCTAACCGGCGGGGGTCCCACGAGCAGTACGTC. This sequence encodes CASSPNRRGSHEQYV.

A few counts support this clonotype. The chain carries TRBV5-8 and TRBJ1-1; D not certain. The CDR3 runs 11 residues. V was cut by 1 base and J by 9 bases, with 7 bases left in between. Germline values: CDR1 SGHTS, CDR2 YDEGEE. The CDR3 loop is CASSLPRQAFF. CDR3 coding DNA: TGTGCCAGCAGCTTGCCCAGGCAAGCTTTCTTT. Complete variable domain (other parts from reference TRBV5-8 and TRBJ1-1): EAGVTQSPTHLIKTRGQQATLRCSPISGHTSVYWYQQALGLGLQFLLWYDEGEERNRGNFPPRFSGRQFPNYSSELNVNALELEDSALYLCASSLPRQAFFGQGTRLTVV.